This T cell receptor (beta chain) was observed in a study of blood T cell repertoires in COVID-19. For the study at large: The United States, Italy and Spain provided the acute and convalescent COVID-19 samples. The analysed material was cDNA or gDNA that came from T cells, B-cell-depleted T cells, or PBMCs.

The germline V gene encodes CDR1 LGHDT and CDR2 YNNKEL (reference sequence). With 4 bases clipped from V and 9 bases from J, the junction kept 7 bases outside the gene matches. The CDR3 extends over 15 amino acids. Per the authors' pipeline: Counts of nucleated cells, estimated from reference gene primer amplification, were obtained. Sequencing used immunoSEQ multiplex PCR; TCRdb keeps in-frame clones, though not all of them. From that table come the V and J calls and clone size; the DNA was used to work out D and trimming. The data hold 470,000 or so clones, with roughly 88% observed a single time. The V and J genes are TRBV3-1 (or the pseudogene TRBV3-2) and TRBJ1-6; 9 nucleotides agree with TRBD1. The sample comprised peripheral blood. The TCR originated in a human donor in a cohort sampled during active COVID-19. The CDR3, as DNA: TGTGCCAGCAGCCCCCGGAGGACAGGGGTTTCACCCCTCCACTTT. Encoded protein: CASSPRRTGVSPLHF.